A single sample is the source of the 29 T cell receptor beta chains below, sequenced in a study of blood T cell repertoires in COVID-19. Measured with immunoSEQ multiplex PCR; TCRdb has only the in-frame clones, and not every one. The sample carries about 110,000 clones, approximately 85% recorded once. Material for sequencing was peripheral blood. Source of these receptors: a man aged 70-80 years with acute or convalescent COVID-19.

This clone has only one observation. The chain uses TRBV6-5 and TRBJ2-1; D gene unclear. The germline CDR1 and CDR2 sequences are MNHEY and SVGAGI. V lost 6 bases and J lost 6, with 15 bases in between. This CDR3 contains 14 residues. CDR3 loop: CASSSGWPGNEQFF. CDR3 bases: TGTGCCAGCAGCTCCGGGTGGCCCGGCAATGAGCAGTTCTTC.

The genes are TRBV5-1 and TRBJ2-7, with TRBD1 as a possible D gene (6 bases). Trimming removed 0 bases at V and 0 bases at J, with 13 bases between. Germline-derived CDR1 and CDR2 are SGHRS and YFSETQ. This CDR3 has 16 residues. CDR3 sequence (DNA): TGCGCCAGCAGCTTGGGTGGGGGCTCCTCCTCCTACGAGCAGTACTTC. It is translated as CASSLGGGSSSYEQYF.

The chain combines TRBV24-1 with TRBJ1-5, with D possibly being TRBD1 (6 bases). V was shortened by 5 bases and J by 5 bases, with 6 bases between the two germline ends. CDR3 length: 12 residues. CDR1 is KGHDR, CDR2 SFDVKD, per germline. CDR3 coding DNA: TGTGCCACCAGTGGACAGGATCAGCCCCAGCATTTT. This translates into CATSGQDQPQHF.

This clone was detected a few times. V gene TRBV5-5 combines with J gene TRBJ1-5; no reliable D call. V dropped 3 bases and J dropped 6 bases, with 16 bases sitting between them. CDR1 and CDR2 from the germline V gene are SGHKS and YYEKEE (reference sequence). CDR3 length: 15 amino acids. The CDR3 loop reads CASSSGGPGSQPQHF. Here the CDR3 DNA reads TGTGCCAGCAGCTCGGGAGGGCCGGGGAGTCAGCCCCAGCATTTT.

The chain recombines TRBV27 with TRBJ2-3; a possible D gene is TRBD1 (6 bases). Deletions cut 5 bases from V and 10 bases from J, with 34 bases between. Germline-derived CDR1 and CDR2 are MNHEY and SMNVEV (reference sequence). This CDR3 region has 19 residues. DNA of the CDR3: TGTGCCAGCAGTATGATACAATCCGGGACCAATCGAGCCACAGGGCCGCAGTATTTT. Protein product: CASSMIQSGTNRATGPQYF.

This clone has only a few counts. This chain joins TRBV21-1 and TRBJ2-1; TRBD1, the table's D call, was not compared with the DNA. TRBV21-1 is flagged as a pseudogene. The CDR3 extends over 15 amino acids. CDR3 DNA sequence: TGTGCCAGCAGCAATAGGAGGACAGGTGACAATGAGCAGTTCTTC. Protein: CASSNRRTGDNEQFF.

The J gene is TRBJ2-7, the V gene TRBV19; 8 bases line up with TRBD1. The CDR3 totals 15 residues. The V segment lost 5 bases and the J segment 2 bases; nucleotides outside the gene matches: 8. The germline gives CDR1 LNHDA, CDR2 SQIVND (reference sequence). The CDR3 DNA sequence: TGTGCCAGTAGTGGTGGACAGGGCTCAACCTACGAGCAGTACTTC. This encodes CASSGGQGSTYEQYF. The full variable domain, rest sourced from reference TRBV19 and TRBJ2-7, is DGGITQSPKYLFRKEGQNVTLSCEQNLNHDAMYWYRQDPGQGLRLIYYSQIVNDFQKGDIAEGYSVSREKKESFPLTVTSAQKNPTAFYLCASSGGQGSTYEQYFGPGTRLTVT.

Remarks on this clone: The sample has other DNA sequences that encode this CDR3 too. The CDR3 reads CASSLGTGGYGYTF. CDR3 DNA: TGTGCCAGCAGTCTCGGGACAGGGGGCTATGGCTACACCTTC. The chain employs TRBV28 and TRBJ1-2; 11 bases align to TRBD1. The V segment lost 5 bases and the J segment 4 bases; nucleotides outside the gene matches: 3. Germline values: CDR1 MDHEN, CDR2 SYDVKM. This CDR3 has 14 amino acids.

The chain has TRBV15 and TRBJ2-7; D call uncertain. Germline lookup yields CDR1 LNHNV and CDR2 YYDKDF (reference sequence). V gave up 2 bases and J gave up 0 bases, with 14 bases separating them. The CDR3 totals 16 residues. CDR3 in DNA: TGTGCCACCAGCAGAAGTGCATCAGAAAGCTCCTACGAGCAGTACTTC. As protein: CATSRSASESSYEQYF.

A single count supports this clone. The chain couples TRBV18 to TRBJ1-6; 7 bases align to TRBD1. The length of the CDR3 is 17 residues. J was trimmed by 9 bases and V by 3 bases; bases with no gene match: 14. Germline V gene data show CDR1 as KGHSH and CDR2 as LQKENI. CDR3 DNA: TGTGCCAGCTCACCTCTTACGCCTACAGGGGCCGGTTCACCCCTCCACTTT. It encodes CASSPLTPTGAGSPLHF.

The rearrangement links TRBV19 to TRBJ2-1; 11 nucleotides align to TRBD1. The CDR3 contains 16 residues. Germline V gives CDR1 LNHDA, CDR2 SQIVND (reference sequence). After removal of 3 bases from V and 4 bases from J, the junction contained 5 bases not matched to a gene. The CDR3 DNA sequence: TGTGCCAGTAGTATTAGGGGACAGGGGGAATACAATGAGCAGTTCTTC. Its protein product is CASSIRGQGEYNEQFF.

The count of this clone is one. The chain carries TRBV18 and TRBJ1-2; no firm D call. The CDR3 has 15 amino acids. Trimming removed 0 bases from V and 0 bases from J, with 8 bases in between. CDR1 KGHSH and CDR2 LQKENI come from the germline V gene. The CDR3: CASSPPSLANYGYTF. The CDR3 coding sequence is TGTGCCAGCTCACCACCGTCGCTAGCTAACTATGGCTACACCTTC.

V is TRBV27 and J is TRBJ1-2; TRBD1 is a possible D gene (5 bases). The CDR3 has 14 residues. Germline-derived CDR1 and CDR2 are MNHEY and SMNVEV (reference sequence). V lost 0 bases to trimming and J lost 7 bases, with 12 bases between them. The CDR3 bases are TGTGCCAGCAGTTTATCGACGGGGGTAGGTGGCTACACCTTC. It is translated as CASSLSTGVGGYTF.

V gene TRBV5-1 combines with J gene TRBJ2-3; tentatively, D is TRBD2 (5 bases). The CDR3 spans 14 residues. Germline CDR1 SGHRS, CDR2 YFSETQ. The germline V and J ends were trimmed by 1 base and 1 base, with 7 bases remaining between them. CDR3 nucleotide sequence: TGCGCCAGCAGCTTGACAGCGGGCACAGATACGCAGTATTTT. Amino acid sequence: CASSLTAGTDTQYF.

CDR3: CASLGSGRTSGWYEQYF. The CDR3 DNA reads TGTGCCAGCCTAGGATCGGGCCGAACTAGCGGGTGGTACGAGCAGTACTTC. V usage is TRBV21-1 and J usage is TRBJ2-7; no check of the table's D call, TRBD2, against the DNA was made. TRBV21-1 is flagged as a pseudogene. The CDR3 is made up of 17 amino acids.

This rearrangement joins TRBV9 to TRBJ1-6; perhaps TRBD1 as D (6 bases). Germline CDR1 is SGDLS and CDR2 is YYNGEE. This CDR3 region has 14 residues. Trimming shortened V by 5 bases and J by 7 bases, and 13 bases separated the two germline ends. The CDR3: CASRGGAENSPLHF. The CDR3 region has the DNA TGTGCCAGCAGAGGGGGGGCCGAAAATTCACCCCTCCACTTT.

This chain uses TRBV5-1 with TRBJ1-1, with a tentative D call TRBD1 (6 bases). This CDR3 region has 14 residues. Germline-derived CDR1 and CDR2 are SGHRS and YFSETQ. Trimming took off 5 bases at V and 2 bases at J, with 13 bases between the two ends. CDR3 in amino acids: CASRSTGTNTEAFF. The CDR3, as DNA: TGCGCCAGCAGATCCACCGGGACAAACACTGAAGCTTTCTTT. Looking up the rest from reference TRBV5-1 and TRBJ1-1 gives the full variable domain: KAGVTQTPRYLIKTRGQQVTLSCSPISGHRSVSWYQQTPGQGLQFLFEYFSETQRNKGNFPGRFSGRQFSNSRSEMNVSTLELGDSALYLCASRSTGTNTEAFFGQGTRLTVV.

This chain links TRBV4-2 with TRBJ2-1; 7 bases align to TRBD2. The junction had 10 bases not matched to a gene; V was cut back by 1 base and J by 4 bases. From germline, CDR1 is LGHNA and CDR2 YNFKEQ. The CDR3 length is 17 residues. The CDR3 nucleotides are TGTGCCAGCAGCCAAGTCACACCTAGCGGATTTTACAATGAGCAGTTCTTC. It encodes CASSQVTPSGFYNEQFF.

This chain uses TRBV6-5 with TRBJ2-6; D may be TRBD1 (5 bases). Trimming took off 2 bases at V and 4 bases at J, with 12 bases between the two ends. The germline V gene has CDR1 MNHEY and CDR2 SVGAGI. The CDR3 is 16 residues long. CDR3 DNA sequence: TGTGCCAGCAGTTACCGCTTAGGGGCCGGGGCCAACGTCCTGACTTTC. It encodes CASSYRLGAGANVLTF.

The chain carries TRBV12-3 or TRBV12-4 and TRBJ2-5; D unresolved. The CDR3 covers 13 residues. Trimming removed 6 bases from V and 6 bases from J, with 14 bases in between. CDR3: CASSHGPSQTQYF. For the CDR3, the DNA is TGTGCCAGCAGCCACGGTCCGTCTCAGACCCAGTACTTC.

This chain connects TRBV5-1 to TRBJ2-3; 8 nucleotides agree with TRBD2. The germline gives CDR1 SGHRS, CDR2 YFSETQ. This CDR3 has 16 residues. V lost 3 bases to trimming and J lost 2 bases; unmatched junction nucleotides: 8. The CDR3 coding sequence is TGCGCCAGCAGCTCTTTGACTAGCGCATACACAGATACGCAGTATTTT. Translated, it gives CASSSLTSAYTDTQYF.

The rearrangement links TRBV2 to TRBJ2-7; 8 positions agree with TRBD2. The V and J ends lost 2 bases and 1 base, in that order; junction bases with no gene match: 4. Germline V gene data show CDR1 as SNHLY and CDR2 as FYNNEI. The CDR3 covers 15 residues. DNA for the CDR3: TGTGCCAGCAGTGAAATGCCTAGCGGGTCCTACGAGCAGTACTTC. This codes for CASSEMPSGSYEQYF.

The rearrangement uses TRBV6-1 and TRBJ1-1; tentative D call: TRBD1 (6 bases). The CDR3 spans 16 residues. Trimming shortened V by 2 bases and J by 4 bases, and 17 bases separated the two germline ends. From germline, CDR1 is MNHNS and CDR2 SASEGT. The CDR3 nucleotides read TGTGCCAGCAGTGAAAATGGAGGAAGGGGGAGCACTGAAGCTTTCTTT. Amino acid sequence: CASSENGGRGSTEAFF.

The chain is built from TRBV28 and TRBJ2-5, with a possible D match to TRBD2 (5 bases). Germline CDR1 MDHEN, CDR2 SYDVKM. CDR3 length: 12 amino acids. V was trimmed by 1 base and J by 7 bases, leaving 7 bases between them. For the CDR3, the DNA is TGTGCCAGCAGTTTATCGGCGGGGACCCAGTACTTC. This sequence encodes CASSLSAGTQYF.

V is TRBV5-1 and J is TRBJ1-4; D is uncertain. From germline, CDR1 is SGHRS and CDR2 YFSETQ. The CDR3 sequence is 17 residues long. V was trimmed by 0 bases and J by 1 base, leaving 13 bases between them. CDR3 DNA: TGCGCCAGCAGCTTGGGGAACGTACGGGGAACTAATGAAAAACTGTTTTTT. Translation: CASSLGNVRGTNEKLFF.

V and J are TRBV6-4 and TRBJ1-6; D perhaps matches TRBD1 (6 bases). The germline V gene encodes CDR1 MRHNA and CDR2 SNTAGT. V lost 4 bases and J 10 bases, leaving 20 bases between the germline ends. CDR3 size: 16 residues. Here the CDR3 reads CASSAPGRGGRSPLHF. In nucleotides, the CDR3 is TGTGCCAGCAGTGCCCCGGGGAGGGGGGGAAGATCACCCCTCCACTTT.

The chain combines TRBV6-5 with TRBJ2-7; D is possibly TRBD1 (5 bases). With 11 bases removed from V and 5 bases from J, the gap between germline ends came to 13 bases. The germline V gene encodes CDR1 MNHEY and CDR2 SVGAGI. This CDR3 has 11 amino acids. The CDR3 loop reads CAVQGNNEQYF. CDR3 sequence (DNA): TGTGCCGTGCAGGGTAATAACGAGCAGTACTTC.

The chain uses TRBV23-1 and TRBJ1-2; 8 bases agree with TRBD1. TRBV23-1 is an open reading frame, and its role is uncertain. With 6 bases clipped from V and 2 bases from J, the junction kept 5 bases outside the gene matches. The CDR3 has 14 residues. The CDR3: CASRLRTGNYGYTF. The DNA of the CDR3 is TGCGCCAGCAGACTTAGGACAGGGAACTATGGCTACACCTTC.

This rearrangement joins TRBV5-6 to TRBJ2-1; 7 bases align to TRBD2. CDR3 length equals 13 residues. The V gene's germline CDR1 is SGHDT and CDR2 YYEEEE. V was clipped by 2 bases and J by 9 bases; unmatched bases: 5. CDR3 amino acids: CASSFGTTSEQFF. CDR3 sequence (DNA): TGTGCCAGCAGCTTCGGGACTACCAGTGAGCAGTTCTTC.